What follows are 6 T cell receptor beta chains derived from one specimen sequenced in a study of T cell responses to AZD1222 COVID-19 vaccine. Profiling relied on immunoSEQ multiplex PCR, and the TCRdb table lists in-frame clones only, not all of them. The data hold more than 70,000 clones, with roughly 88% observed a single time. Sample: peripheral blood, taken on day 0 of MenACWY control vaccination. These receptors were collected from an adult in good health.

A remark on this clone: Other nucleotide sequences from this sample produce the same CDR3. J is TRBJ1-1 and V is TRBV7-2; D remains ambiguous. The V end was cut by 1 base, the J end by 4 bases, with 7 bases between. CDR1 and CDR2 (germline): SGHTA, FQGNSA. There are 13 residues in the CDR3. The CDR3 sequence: CASSLGGGTEAFF. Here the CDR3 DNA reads TGTGCCAGCAGCTTAGGGGGTGGCACTGAAGCTTTCTTT. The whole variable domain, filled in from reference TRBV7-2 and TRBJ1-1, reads GAGVSQSPSNKVTEKGKDVELRCDPISGHTALYWYRQSLGQGLEFLIYFQGNSAPDKSGLPSDRFSAERTGGSVSTLTIQRTQQEDSAVYLCASSLGGGTEAFFGQGTRLTVV.

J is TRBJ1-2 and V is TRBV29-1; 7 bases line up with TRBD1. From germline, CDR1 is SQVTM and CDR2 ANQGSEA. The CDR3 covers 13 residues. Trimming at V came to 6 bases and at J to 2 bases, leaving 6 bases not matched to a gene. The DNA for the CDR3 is TGCAGCGTACCCGGGACAGTCAACTATGGCTACACCTTC. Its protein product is CSVPGTVNYGYTF. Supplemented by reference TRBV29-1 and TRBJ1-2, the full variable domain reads SAVISQKPSRDICQRGTSLTIQCQVDSQVTMMFWYRQQPGQSLTLIATANQGSEATYESGFVIDKFPISRPNLTFSTLTVSNMSPEDSSIYLCSVPGTVNYGYTFGSGTRLTVV.

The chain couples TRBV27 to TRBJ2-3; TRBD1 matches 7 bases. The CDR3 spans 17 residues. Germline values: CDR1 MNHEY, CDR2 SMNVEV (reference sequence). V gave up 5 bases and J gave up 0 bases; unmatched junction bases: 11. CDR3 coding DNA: TGTGCCAGCAGTCCACGGACAGGCGACACTAGCACAGATACGCAGTATTTT. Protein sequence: CASSPRTGDTSTDTQYF.

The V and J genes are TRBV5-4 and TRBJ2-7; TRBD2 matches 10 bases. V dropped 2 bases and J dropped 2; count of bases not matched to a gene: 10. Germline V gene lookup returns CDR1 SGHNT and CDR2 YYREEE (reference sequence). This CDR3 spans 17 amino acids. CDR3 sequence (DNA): TGTGCCAGCAGCTTAAGACTTCTTAGCGGGGGGACCTACGAGCAGTACTTC. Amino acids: CASSLRLLSGGTYEQYF.

CDR3 sequence reads: CATQTKRPYEQYF. The DNA of the CDR3 is TGTGCCACACAAACTAAAAGGCCCTACGAGCAGTACTTC. The chain recombines TRBV14 with TRBJ2-7; D unresolved. V lost 10 bases to trimming and J lost 2 bases, with 15 bases between them. Germline CDR1 and CDR2: SGHDN and FVKESK. CDR3 size: 13 residues.

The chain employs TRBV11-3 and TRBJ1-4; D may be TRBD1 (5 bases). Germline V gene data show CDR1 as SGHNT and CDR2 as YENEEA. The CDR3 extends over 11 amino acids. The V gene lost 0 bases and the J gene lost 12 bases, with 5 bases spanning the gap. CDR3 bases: TGTGCCAGCAGCTTAGAGGGGGAACTGTTTTTT. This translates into CASSLEGELFF.